This is a list of T cell receptor beta chains from one sample in a study of cytomegalovirus exposure and HLA in healthy donors. Sequenced by immunoSEQ multiplex PCR; TCRdb stores in-frame clones only, minus some. The table lists fewer than 200,000 clones, around 68% of them singletons. The specimen sequenced was PBMCs. Receptors originate from a girl between 5 and 17 years old in good health and CMV-seronegative. The CDR3 runs from the conserved cysteine through the conserved F or W. The order of the fields is CDR3 DNA, CDR3 protein, D gene, V gene, J gene, CDR3 length, clone size. D genes are given only for firm matches. Clone size, where shown, is once, few, many, or a class for clones that have expanded.

DNA: TGTGCCAGCTCACCACGTGAGGGTAGCGCTGAAGCTTTCTTT
CDR3: CASSPREGSAEAFF
D: -
V: TRBV18
J: TRBJ1-1
length: 14
size: -

DNA: TGTGCCAGCAGCGAAACAGGGGTGGTCTATGGCTACACCTTC
CDR3: CASSETGVVYGYTF
D: TRBD1
V: TRBV2
J: TRBJ1-2
length: 14
size: -

DNA: TGTGCCAGCAGCCTATCCGGGACTAGCGGGGGGTTACAGTTCTTC
CDR3: CASSLSGTSGGLQFF
D: TRBD2
V: TRBV16
J: TRBJ2-1
length: 15
size: -

DNA: TGTGCCATCAGCCTCGTACCACAGGGGTCTACCTATGGCTACACCTTC
CDR3: CAISLVPQGSTYGYTF
D: TRBD1
V: TRBV10-3
J: TRBJ1-2
length: 16
size: -

DNA: TGTGCCAGCAGCCCTATCAGGGGGCTCCCCGGCACTGAAGCTTTCTTT
CDR3: CASSPIRGLPGTEAFF
D: TRBD1
V: TRBV11-2
J: TRBJ1-1
length: 16
size: -

DNA: TGTGCCAGCAGCCACCAGGGGGCCACCGAGCAGTACTTC
CDR3: CASSHQGATEQYF
D: TRBD1
V: TRBV27
J: TRBJ2-7
length: 13
size: -

DNA: TGTGCCAGCAGACCCACAGGAGGGACAGCCTATGGCTACACCTTC
CDR3: CASRPTGGTAYGYTF
D: TRBD1
V: TRBV11-2
J: TRBJ1-2
length: 15
size: -

DNA: TGTGCCAGCAGTATGGACAGGGCTTATGGCTACACCTTC
CDR3: CASSMDRAYGYTF
D: TRBD1
V: TRBV27
J: TRBJ1-2
length: 13
size: few

DNA: TGTGCCAGTACACAGGGGGCGAACACCGGGGAGCTGTTTTTT
CDR3: CASTQGANTGELFF
D: TRBD1
V: TRBV2
J: TRBJ2-2
length: 14
size: -

DNA: TGTGCCAGTGGAGGCCAGGGGTTGGGCGGGGAGCTGTTTTTT
CDR3: CASGGQGLGGELFF
D: -
V: TRBV19
J: TRBJ2-2
length: 14
size: -

DNA: TGTGCCAGCAGCCCTCGGTGGGACAGGGGACGAAAACTGTTTTTT
CDR3: CASSPRWDRGRKLFF
D: -
V: TRBV21-1
J: TRBJ1-4
length: 15
size: few

DNA: TGTGCCATCAGTCTCGGCGGGGCAGATACGCAGTATTTT
CDR3: CAISLGGADTQYF
D: -
V: TRBV10-3
J: TRBJ2-3
length: 13
size: -

DNA: TGTGCCAGCAGGGGCAGTTCCCGCTTAACTTATGGCTACACCTTC
CDR3: CASRGSSRLTYGYTF
D: -
V: TRBV2
J: TRBJ1-2
length: 15
size: -